This passage covers 19 T cell receptor beta chains from one sample sequenced in a study of CD8 T cells in ankylosing spondylitis. TCRdb re-called the 5' RACE reads with MiXCR, one entry per CDR3 protein. Seen here are approximately 540,000 distinct CDR3 sequences, about 12% observed once, and the top ten hold under 7.5%. Which antigens these TCRs recognize remains unknown. The study's findings and limits: Ankylosing spondylitis blood seemed to carry a telltale TCR beta motif made of several highly homologous variants.

Sequencing was carried out using blood, either unsorted or a sorted T cell fraction (not recorded which). The receptors stem from a male donor with ankylosing spondylitis.

The genes are TRBV6-5 and TRBJ2-3, with 8 nucleotides matching TRBD1. This CDR3 region has 16 residues. Germline V gene data show CDR1 as MNHEY and CDR2 as SVGAGI. V gave up 6 bases and J gave up 9 bases; unmatched junction bases: 17. CDR3 DNA sequence: TGTGCCAGCAGATCCTCCGGGACAGGTTGGGGCGAGACGCAGTATTTT. It translates to CASRSSGTGWGETQYF.

This clonotype was detected only a few times. This rearrangement joins TRBV2 to TRBJ2-1; 9 bases map to TRBD1. V shed 7 bases, J shed 4 bases, and the junction held 5 bases outside the gene matches. This CDR3 region has 14 residues. Germline values: CDR1 SNHLY, CDR2 FYNNEI. This CDR3 is CASNQGQGYNEQFF. The CDR3 nucleotides are TGTGCCAGCAATCAGGGACAGGGTTACAATGAGCAGTTCTTC.

This clonotype was observed at least ten times. This chain connects TRBV4-1 to TRBJ2-3; 7 bases are a match to TRBD1. Trimming cost V 1 base and J 2 bases; bases outside gene matches: 6. The germline V gene has CDR1 MGHRA and CDR2 YSYEKL. The CDR3 extends over 16 amino acids. In DNA form, the CDR3 reads TGCGCCAGCAGCCAAGTTGACAGGGTAGACACAGATACGCAGTATTTT. Amino acids: CASSQVDRVDTDTQYF.

The chain uses TRBV5-1 and TRBJ2-2, with D perhaps matching TRBD1 (6 bases). The V gene lost 2 bases and the J gene lost 5 bases, with 10 bases spanning the gap. CDR1 SGHRS and CDR2 YFSETQ come from the germline V gene. CDR3 size: 14 residues. The CDR3: CASSLLTGTGELFF. In DNA, the CDR3 is TGCGCCAGCAGCTTACTAACAGGGACCGGGGAGCTGTTTTTT.

This clonotype was seen only a few times. The chain links TRBV5-1 to TRBJ1-4; no definite D call. V dropped 4 bases and J dropped 4 bases, with 11 bases sitting between them. Germline V CDR1 and CDR2: SGHRS, YFSETQ. The CDR3 spans 14 residues. CDR3 bases: TGCGCCAGCAGCCCGGACGGAGTTAATGAAAAACTGTTTTTT. Its protein product is CASSPDGVNEKLFF.

The V call is TRBV5-6, the J call TRBJ2-7; D may be TRBD2 (7 bases). Germline CDR1 SGHDT, CDR2 YYEEEE. The germline V and J ends were trimmed by 6 bases and 1 base, with 17 bases remaining between them. The CDR3 runs to 15 residues. This CDR3 is CASTLAAGASYEQYF. CDR3 in DNA: TGTGCCAGCACCCTGGCTGCGGGGGCGTCCTACGAGCAGTACTTC.

This clonotype was observed many times. The chain links TRBV20-1 to TRBJ2-3, with D tentatively TRBD2 (6 bases). The CDR3 extends over 14 amino acids. Trimming pared 6 bases from V and 5 bases from J, leaving 18 bases between. From germline, CDR1 is DFQATT and CDR2 SNEGSKA (reference sequence). The CDR3 region is CSAVVRVGGDTQYF. CDR3 sequence (DNA): TGCAGTGCCGTTGTGAGGGTCGGGGGAGATACGCAGTATTTT.

The V call is TRBV30, the J call TRBJ2-5; 7 nucleotides match TRBD2. The germline V gene has CDR1 GTSNPN and CDR2 SVGIG (reference sequence). This CDR3 spans 17 amino acids. The V gene end was trimmed by 0 bases and the J gene end by 2 bases; junction bases not matched to a gene: 12. CDR3 DNA: TGTGCCTGGAGTGTACGGAGGCGGGGGACCCCGCAAGAGACCCAGTACTTC. Protein: CAWSVRRRGTPQETQYF. Combining the CDR3 with reference TRBV30 and TRBJ2-5 gives the whole variable domain SQTIHQWPATLVQPVGSPLSLECTVEGTSNPNLYWYRQAAGRGLQLLFYSVGIGQISSEVPQNLSASRPQDRQFILSSKKLLLSDSGFYLCAWSVRRRGTPQETQYFGPGTRLLVL.

This clonotype was counted only a few times. The V call is TRBV13, the J call TRBJ1-2; no clear D. Germline CDR1 and CDR2: PRHDT and FYEKMQ (reference sequence). The V and J ends lost 4 bases and 2 bases respectively, with 11 bases between them. The CDR3 loop spans 14 amino acids. CDR3 protein: CASSSRELNYGYTF. Here the CDR3 DNA reads TGTGCCAGCAGCTCTAGGGAGTTAAACTATGGCTACACCTTC.

This clonotype came up a few times. The V gene is TRBV19, the J gene TRBJ2-1; 7 bases are a match to TRBD1. V shed 4 bases, J shed 13 bases, and the junction held 13 bases outside the gene matches. The V gene's germline CDR1 is LNHDA and CDR2 SQIVND (reference sequence). This CDR3 spans 14 amino acids. This chain's CDR3 is CASSTHRDRVRQFF. The CDR3 bases are TGTGCCAGTAGTACCCACCGGGACAGAGTAAGACAGTTCTTC.

This chain links TRBV7-2 with TRBJ2-1; 9 bases are a match to TRBD2. V lost 4 bases to trimming and J lost 9 bases; unmatched junction nucleotides: 7. CDR1 is SGHTA and CDR2 is FQGNSA in the germline V gene. This CDR3 contains 14 residues. CDR3 protein: CASSSSGRSGEQFF. Written as DNA, the CDR3 is TGTGCCAGCAGCTCCAGCGGGAGGTCTGGTGAGCAGTTCTTC.

J is TRBJ2-5 and V is TRBV20-1, with D unresolved. This CDR3 is 10 amino acids long. The V end was cut by 3 bases, the J end by 6 bases, with 5 bases between. CDR1 and CDR2 (germline): DFQATT, SNEGSKA (reference sequence). The CDR3 region has the DNA TGCAGTGCTAGGGAGAAGACCCAGTACTTC. Amino acid sequence: CSAREKTQYF.

The chain carries TRBV20-1 and TRBJ2-1, with TRBD2 matching over 9 bases. The length of the CDR3 is 13 residues. CDR1 is DFQATT, CDR2 SNEGSKA, per germline (reference sequence). The trim removed 7 bases at V and 4 bases at J, leaving 5 bases unmatched. CDR3: CSGSGRPYNEQFF. The CDR3, as DNA: TGCAGTGGAAGCGGGAGGCCATACAATGAGCAGTTCTTC.

The chain joins TRBV3-1 to TRBJ2-7, with a possible D match to TRBD1 (6 bases). The CDR3 runs 13 residues. Trimming removed 4 bases from V and 3 bases from J, with 10 bases in between. CDR1 is LGHDT and CDR2 is YNNKEL in the germline V gene (reference sequence). The CDR3 sequence is CASSRQVSYEQYF. The DNA of the CDR3 is TGTGCCAGCAGCCGACAGGTAAGCTACGAGCAGTACTTC.

This clonotype was found a few times. This chain joins TRBV5-5 and TRBJ1-1; TRBD1 might be the D (5 bases). Trimming cost V 0 bases and J 0 bases, with 9 bases left between them. The CDR3 has 15 residues. Per germline, CDR1 SGHKS and CDR2 YYEKEE (reference sequence). The CDR3 protein is CASSLARALNTEAFF. The CDR3, as DNA: TGTGCCAGCAGCTTGGCCAGGGCCTTGAACACTGAAGCTTTCTTT.

The table lists this clonotype with a few counts. The chain joins TRBV7-2 to TRBJ2-3; 7 nucleotides align to TRBD2. CDR3 length equals 16 residues. CDR1 and CDR2 (germline): SGHTA, FQGNSA. With V trimmed by 2 bases and J by 2 bases, 7 bases remained unmatched. CDR3 sequence (DNA): TGTGCCAGCAGCTTAATACCAGCGGGAAACACAGATACGCAGTATTTT. Amino acids: CASSLIPAGNTDTQYF. Using reference TRBV7-2 and TRBJ2-3 for the parts outside the CDR3, the full variable domain is GAGVSQSPSNKVTEKGKDVELRCDPISGHTALYWYRQSLGQGLEFLIYFQGNSAPDKSGLPSDRFSAERTGGSVSTLTIQRTQQEDSAVYLCASSLIPAGNTDTQYFGPGTRLTVL.

This clonotype was seen many times. The V and J genes are TRBV12-3 or TRBV12-4 and TRBJ2-2, with a tentative D call TRBD1 (5 bases). The CDR3 is 14 amino acids. Trimming shortened V by 6 bases and J by 4 bases, and 12 bases separated the two germline ends. CDR3 residues: CASREQGGTGELFF. The CDR3 region has the DNA TGTGCCAGCAGGGAGCAGGGCGGCACCGGGGAGCTGTTTTTT.

This clonotype showed up just a few times. The chain employs TRBV3-1 and TRBJ1-2, with D tentatively TRBD1 (5 bases). Germline V gene sequence: CDR1 LGHDT, CDR2 YNNKEL (reference sequence). Deletions cut 5 bases from V and 3 bases from J, with 16 bases between. The CDR3 consists of 15 residues. CDR3 DNA sequence: TGTGCCAGCAGCTCCAAGCTCACAGGTTACTATGGCTACACCTTC. Protein sequence: CASSSKLTGYYGYTF.

This clonotype came up a few times. The rearrangement uses TRBV5-1 and TRBJ2-2; D may match TRBD1 or TRBD2 (5 bases each). The CDR3 totals 14 residues. Between the trimmed V and J ends, which lost 3 bases and 5 bases, there was a span of 11 bases. From germline, CDR1 is SGHRS and CDR2 YFSETQ. The CDR3 protein is CASSSRDLTGELFF. DNA for the CDR3: TGCGCCAGCAGCTCCCGGGACCTAACCGGGGAGCTGTTTTTT.